Each of the 28 T cell receptor beta chains below was sequenced from the same sample in a study of CD8 T cells in Susac syndrome. cDNA came from roughly 0.53 to 1 ug RNA primed by random hexamers. In TCRdb, the immunoSEQ multiplex PCR reads were re-called with MiXCR into one record per CDR3 protein. The data hold about 280,000 distinct CDR3 sequences, with roughly 84% observed a single time. The sequencing input was CD8+ T cells from PBMCs. These receptors were obtained from a human donor with multiple sclerosis.

V and J are TRBV27 and TRBJ2-7, with D perhaps TRBD1 (6 bases). Germline-derived CDR1 and CDR2 are MNHEY and SMNVEV (reference sequence). There are 14 residues in the CDR3. V lost 6 bases to trimming and J lost 5 bases, with 17 bases between them. The CDR3 nucleotides read TGTGCCAGCAGAGTACAGGGTAGCACCCACGAGCAGTACTTC. Translated: CASRVQGSTHEQYF.

This clonotype was observed a handful of times. The V and J genes are TRBV6-1 and TRBJ2-1; D call uncertain. CDR1 and CDR2 (germline): MNHNS, SASEGT. Trimming pared 6 bases from V and 8 bases from J, leaving 8 bases between. The CDR3 has 11 residues. The CDR3 DNA reads TGTGCCAGCAGAAAGCGCGATGAGCAGTTCTTC. As protein: CASRKRDEQFF.

The V and J genes are TRBV27 and TRBJ1-4; a possible D gene is TRBD1 (5 bases). The CDR3 is made up of 16 amino acids. V dropped 8 bases and J dropped 1 base, with 17 bases sitting between them. The germline gives CDR1 MNHEY, CDR2 SMNVEV (reference sequence). In DNA, the CDR3 is TGTGCCAGCGGATCTCAGGGTTTTCTAACTAATGAAAAACTGTTTTTT. Its translation is CASGSQGFLTNEKLFF.

This chain links TRBV28 with TRBJ2-7; 8 bases agree with TRBD1. Germline assignment: CDR1 MDHEN and CDR2 SYDVKM. The CDR3 is made up of 14 amino acids. Germline trimming cut 7 bases from V and 2 bases from J; bases unmatched to any gene: 7. Written as DNA, the CDR3 is TGTGCCAGCACCGCCGGGACAGGTGCCTACGAGCAGTACTTC. Its translation: CASTAGTGAYEQYF.

The chain combines TRBV5-1 with TRBJ1-4; unclear D gene. Trimming removed 4 bases from V and 8 bases from J, with 18 bases in between. This CDR3 is 15 amino acids long. CDR1 SGHRS and CDR2 YFSETQ come from the germline V gene. The CDR3 region is CASSPGELSYEKLFF. As DNA, the CDR3 is TGCGCCAGCAGCCCCGGCGAACTCTCATACGAAAAACTGTTTTTT.

This sequence joins TRBV12-3 or TRBV12-4 and TRBJ1-2; no reliable D call. This CDR3 region has 13 residues. Trimming left V 0 bases short and J 6 bases short, with 8 bases between. The CDR3 is CASSLAGSNGYTF. DNA for the CDR3: TGTGCCAGCAGTTTAGCGGGGTCGAATGGCTACACCTTC.

V and J are TRBV27 and TRBJ2-1; 7 bases agree with TRBD1. The CDR3 runs 16 residues. J lost 2 bases, V lost 0 bases, and 4 bases had no gene match. Per the germline V gene, CDR1 is MNHEY and CDR2 is SMNVEV (reference sequence). CDR3 nucleotides: TGTGCCAGCAGTTTATCACCTGGGACAGCCTACAATGAGCAGTTCTTC. Translated: CASSLSPGTAYNEQFF.

CDR3 DNA sequence: TGTGCCAGCAGTTTCAACGTGAACACTGAAGCTTTCTTT. Translating gives CASSFNVNTEAFF. The V and J genes are TRBV12-3 or TRBV12-4 and TRBJ1-1; D is undetermined. CDR3 size: 13 residues. Trimming shortened V by 3 bases and J by 0 bases, and 5 bases separated the two germline ends.

This clonotype was detected a few times. This rearrangement joins TRBV6-1 to TRBJ2-2; D is possibly TRBD2 (5 bases). CDR1 is MNHNS, CDR2 SASEGT, per germline. This CDR3 has 14 amino acids. V was trimmed by 7 bases and J by 0 bases, leaving 9 bases between them. As DNA, the CDR3 is TGTGCCAGCATAGAACTAGCGAACACCGGGGAGCTGTTTTTT. It specifies CASIELANTGELFF.

The chain has TRBV4-1 and TRBJ1-1; D is unclear. Between the trimmed V and J ends, which lost 0 bases and 8 bases, there was a span of 7 bases. Looked up from germline, CDR1 is MGHRA and CDR2 is YSYEKL. CDR3 length: 12 amino acids. The CDR3 loop reads CASSQENREAFF. In nucleotides, the CDR3 is TGCGCCAGCAGCCAAGAAAACCGGGAAGCTTTCTTT.

This clonotype appeared once. V is TRBV6-5 and J is TRBJ1-2, with 7 bases aligning to TRBD1. Germline assignment: CDR1 MNHEY and CDR2 SVGAGI. Trimming cost V 2 bases and J 5 bases; bases outside gene matches: 20. The CDR3 covers 19 residues. The CDR3 spells CASSYPRDSDRPREYGYTF. The CDR3, as DNA: TGTGCCAGCAGTTACCCACGCGATTCGGACAGGCCGCGCGAGTATGGCTACACCTTC.

The J gene is TRBJ2-1, the V gene TRBV6-2 or TRBV6-3; D call uncertain. The germline V gene encodes CDR1 MNHEY and CDR2 SVGEGT. The CDR3 length is 14 residues. With 4 bases removed from V and 1 base from J, the gap between germline ends came to 8 bases. The CDR3, as DNA: TGTGCCAGCAGTTCCTCACGGTCCTACAATGAGCAGTTCTTC. Residues: CASSSSRSYNEQFF.

This chain uses TRBV24-1 with TRBJ2-1, with 7 bases that match TRBD1. The length of the CDR3 is 14 residues. Germline V lookup: CDR1 KGHDR, CDR2 SFDVKD. Germline trimming cut 8 bases from V and 6 bases from J; bases unmatched to any gene: 9. The CDR3 here is CATITYRGRNEQFF. In DNA form, the CDR3 reads TGTGCCACCATAACATACAGGGGACGCAATGAGCAGTTCTTC.

This chain uses TRBV7-2 with TRBJ1-5; unclear D gene. The CDR3 length is 13 residues. Per germline, CDR1 SGHTA and CDR2 FQGNSA. Between the trimmed V and J ends, which lost 1 base and 4 bases, there was a span of 5 bases. This chain's CDR3 is CASSLDGNQPQHF. The CDR3 coding sequence is TGTGCCAGCAGCTTAGATGGGAATCAGCCCCAGCATTTT.

The rearrangement uses TRBV27 and TRBJ2-2, with D tentatively TRBD1 or TRBD2 (5 bases each). CDR1 is MNHEY and CDR2 is SMNVEV in the germline V gene (reference sequence). Trimming stripped 5 bases from V and 7 bases from J, with 8 bases between. The CDR3 totals 12 residues. CDR3 loop: CASSGAGGELFF. CDR3 nucleotides: TGTGCCAGCAGTGGGGCGGGCGGGGAGCTGTTTTTT.

This clonotype was counted once. The chain carries TRBV6-2 or TRBV6-3 and TRBJ2-7; the D is unclear. The CDR3 runs 13 residues. V lost 5 bases and J 3 bases, leaving 11 bases between the germline ends. The germline CDR1 and CDR2 sequences are MNHEY and SVGEGT. The DNA for the CDR3 is TGTGCCAGCAGTGTCCCGACTTTCTACGAGCAGTACTTC. Translated, it gives CASSVPTFYEQYF.

In this sample, this clonotype turned up a few times. The J gene is TRBJ2-7, the V gene TRBV7-9; TRBD1 aligns across 10 bases. The trim removed 4 bases at V and 7 bases at J, leaving 7 bases unmatched. Germline CDR1 is SEHNR and CDR2 is FQNEAQ (reference sequence). The CDR3 is made up of 14 amino acids. CDR3 sequence: CASSSGQGYAEQYF. The DNA for the CDR3 is TGTGCCAGCAGCTCGGGACAGGGGTATGCAGAGCAGTACTTC.

The chain carries TRBV5-1 and TRBJ2-7; 12 positions agree with TRBD2. Germline-derived CDR1 and CDR2 are SGHRS and YFSETQ. V was pared by 4 bases and J by 9 bases, with 17 bases of the junction left unmatched. The length of the CDR3 is 17 residues. The CDR3 here is CASSLGLAGPLSDAQYF. DNA of the CDR3: TGCGCCAGCAGCCTCGGACTAGCGGGACCTCTTTCGGACGCGCAGTACTTC.

The V call is TRBV28, the J call TRBJ1-4; D uncertain. Germline V lookup: CDR1 MDHEN, CDR2 SYDVKM. V lost 4 bases, J lost 4 bases, and 7 bases lay in between. The CDR3 covers 13 residues. The CDR3 sequence is CASSYRINEKLFF. The CDR3 DNA follows: TGTGCCAGCAGTTACAGAATTAATGAAAAACTGTTTTTT.

This chain uses TRBV27 with TRBJ2-1, with 9 bases identical to TRBD2. The trim removed 2 bases at V and 5 bases at J, leaving 1 base unmatched. Germline V lookup: CDR1 MNHEY, CDR2 SMNVEV (reference sequence). The CDR3 runs 14 residues. CDR3 loop: CASSLAGGHNEQFF. For the CDR3, the DNA is TGTGCCAGCAGTTTAGCGGGAGGGCACAATGAGCAGTTCTTC.

The chain combines TRBV19 with TRBJ2-1, with 7 bases matching TRBD2. This CDR3 spans 14 amino acids. The V and J ends lost 4 bases and 0 bases, in that order; junction bases with no gene match: 0. The V gene's germline CDR1 is LNHDA and CDR2 SQIVND (reference sequence). Written as DNA, the CDR3 is TGTGCCAGTAGTAAGCGGGACTCCTACAATGAGCAGTTCTTC. It codes for CASSKRDSYNEQFF.

This clonotype was detected a few times. CDR3 sequence reads: CASSYEGGTEAFF. The DNA of the CDR3 is TGTGCCAGCAGTTACGAGGGGGGCACTGAAGCTTTCTTT. V gene TRBV6-5 combines with J gene TRBJ1-1; tentative D call: TRBD1 (6 bases). The germline CDR1 and CDR2 sequences are MNHEY and SVGAGI. V was cut by 2 bases and J by 4 bases, with 8 bases left in between. CDR3 size: 13 residues.

CDR3 nucleotides: TGTGCCAGCGGGGGGGCTGGCGGCTACACCTTC. This gives the protein CASGGAGGYTF. The chain combines TRBV2 with TRBJ1-2; D perhaps matches TRBD1 (6 bases). Germline lookup yields CDR1 SNHLY and CDR2 FYNNEI. The CDR3 length is 11 residues. V lost 8 bases, J lost 8 bases, and 12 bases lay in between.

V is TRBV5-4 and J is TRBJ2-1; 8 bases are shared with TRBD2. The CDR3 is made up of 16 amino acids. V was pared by 2 bases and J by 5 bases, with 9 bases of the junction left unmatched. Germline values: CDR1 SGHNT, CDR2 YYREEE (reference sequence). The CDR3: CASSFRGGVPHNEQFF. Here the CDR3 DNA reads TGTGCCAGCAGCTTCCGGGGGGGAGTCCCTCACAATGAGCAGTTCTTC.

There are a few counts of this clonotype. The gene calls are TRBV12-3 or TRBV12-4 and TRBJ2-2; tentatively, D is TRBD2 (6 bases). The CDR3 runs to 15 residues. V lost 3 bases and J 0 bases, leaving 8 bases between the germline ends. The CDR3 spells CASSLSGSNTGELFF. CDR3 sequence (DNA): TGTGCCAGCAGTTTGAGCGGGTCGAACACCGGGGAGCTGTTTTTT.

V gene TRBV6-6 combines with J gene TRBJ2-3, with D possibly matching TRBD2 (6 bases). Germline CDR1 MNHNY, CDR2 SVGAGI (reference sequence). Trimming took 7 bases from V and 4 from J, leaving 15 bases between them. The CDR3 has 14 amino acids. CDR3 sequence (DNA): TGTGCCAGCACCTACACCCGGGGGTCAGATACGCAGTATTTT. Its translation is CASTYTRGSDTQYF.

The chain employs TRBV4-2 and TRBJ2-1, with TRBD2 matching 9 bases. CDR1 and CDR2 (germline): LGHNA, YNFKEQ. V trimming: 4 bases; J trimming: 8 bases; junction bases outside the gene matches: 9. CDR3 length: 15 residues. The CDR3 is CASSLKREVGYEQFF. The DNA of the CDR3 is TGTGCCAGCAGCCTTAAGCGGGAGGTAGGGTATGAGCAGTTCTTC.

This clonotype has only one observation. The chain joins TRBV27 to TRBJ2-7; 9 bases are a match to TRBD1. With 3 bases clipped from V and 2 bases from J, the junction kept 8 bases outside the gene matches. The V gene's germline CDR1 is MNHEY and CDR2 SMNVEV (reference sequence). The CDR3 length is 16 residues. The CDR3 loop is CASSFRPGQGPYEQYF. In DNA, the CDR3 is TGTGCCAGCAGTTTTCGGCCGGGACAGGGTCCCTACGAGCAGTACTTC.